These 28 T cell receptor beta chains were all obtained from the same sample, sequenced in a study of graft-versus-host responses after intestinal transplantation. What these receptors recognize is not known. The method was immunoSEQ multiplex PCR; TCRdb's version includes in-frame clones alone and lacks a portion of them. The data contain about 92,000 clones, around 86% of them seen just once; the ten biggest clones take up 17%. This specimen was unstimulated CD8+ T cells sorted from spleen or lymph node cells, taken before intestinal transplant. These receptors originate from a human donor who received an intestinal transplant.

The rearrangement uses TRBV9 and TRBJ2-7, with 7 nucleotides matching TRBD1. The trim removed 4 bases at V and 2 bases at J, leaving 9 bases unmatched. CDR1 and CDR2 (germline): SGDLS, YYNGEE. CDR3 length: 15 residues. CDR3 sequence (DNA): TGTGCCAGCAGCCCTCCCGGGACAGAACCCTACGAGCAGTACTTC. Its translation: CASSPPGTEPYEQYF.

The chain links TRBV6-5 to TRBJ2-5, with a weak D call TRBD1 (6 bases). The CDR3 length is 15 residues. Germline V gene sequence: CDR1 MNHEY, CDR2 SVGAGI. Trimming removed 2 bases from V and 4 bases from J, with 14 bases in between. The CDR3 reads CASSYNRASGETQYF. The DNA of the CDR3 is TGTGCCAGCAGTTACAACAGGGCGTCTGGAGAGACCCAGTACTTC.

This chain connects TRBV14 to TRBJ1-2; unclear D gene. CDR3 length: 14 residues. Deletions cut 1 base from V and 2 bases from J, with 8 bases between. The germline gives CDR1 SGHDN, CDR2 FVKESK. CDR3 loop: CASSQGVLNYGYTF. DNA of the CDR3: TGTGCCAGCAGCCAAGGTGTACTGAACTATGGCTACACCTTC.

This clone was picked up a small number of times. CDR3 amino acids: CASPGTYYRGRNTEAFF. CDR3 coding DNA: TGTGCCAGCCCCGGAACTTATTACAGGGGAAGGAACACTGAAGCTTTCTTT. The rearrangement joins TRBV18 to TRBJ1-1, with TRBD1 identical over 7 bases. In germline, CDR1 is KGHSH, CDR2 LQKENI. J gave up 1 base and V 8 bases, and 16 bases lay outside the gene matches. This CDR3 contains 17 residues. Using reference TRBV18 and TRBJ1-1 for the parts outside the CDR3, the full variable domain is NAGVMQNPRHLVRRRGQEARLRCSPMKGHSHVYWYRQLPEEGLKFMVYLQKENIIDESGMPKERFSAEFPKEGPSILRIQQVVRGDSAAYFCASPGTYYRGRNTEAFFGQGTRLTVV.

The gene calls are TRBV27 and TRBJ2-2, with D perhaps TRBD1 (6 bases). The CDR3 contains 14 residues. Per germline, CDR1 MNHEY and CDR2 SMNVEV (reference sequence). Trimming left V 2 bases short and J 6 bases short, with 10 bases between. DNA for the CDR3: TGTGCCAGCAGTTTAAGTCAGGGGCCCGGGGAGCTGTTTTTT. Its translation is CASSLSQGPGELFF.

This clone was found a few times. The chain couples TRBV2 to TRBJ2-3, with D unresolved. Trimming shortened V by 3 bases and J by 6 bases, and 13 bases separated the two germline ends. Looked up from germline, CDR1 is SNHLY and CDR2 is FYNNEI. The length of the CDR3 is 14 residues. CDR3 nucleotides: TGTGCCAGCAGTGATGAAGGACCGTCGGATACGCAGTATTTT. This encodes CASSDEGPSDTQYF.

This clone was recorded once. The chain links TRBV13 to TRBJ2-5; tentatively, D is TRBD2 (6 bases). CDR1 and CDR2 (germline): PRHDT, FYEKMQ (reference sequence). CDR3 length: 15 amino acids. V dropped 5 bases and J dropped 5 bases, with 18 bases sitting between them. The DNA for the CDR3 is TGTGCCAGCAGCCCGGGACTGGAAGGGTGGGAGACCCAGTACTTC. Translated, it gives CASSPGLEGWETQYF.

The CDR3 DNA sequence: TGTGCCAGCAGCCTCCTGAAGGGGGGTAAAAATTCACCCCTCCACTTT. Residues: CASSLLKGGKNSPLHF. The rearrangement links TRBV9 to TRBJ1-6; D might be TRBD1 (6 bases). The V and J ends lost 4 bases and 7 bases respectively, with 18 bases between them. CDR1 is SGDLS and CDR2 is YYNGEE in the germline V gene. The CDR3 spans 16 residues.

The gene calls are TRBV27 and TRBJ2-5, with a possible D match to TRBD1 (5 bases). Per the germline V gene, CDR1 is MNHEY and CDR2 is SMNVEV (reference sequence). The CDR3 sequence is 15 residues long. Between the trimmed V and J ends, which lost 4 bases and 2 bases, there was a span of 14 bases. The CDR3 DNA is TGTGCCAGCAGTTCGCCCTCCACAGGTCAAGAGACCCAGTACTTC. It translates to CASSSPSTGQETQYF.

The chain couples TRBV6-5 to TRBJ1-3; D gene unclear. The V end lost 10 bases, the J end lost 1 base, and 5 bases lay between the germline ends. From germline, CDR1 is MNHEY and CDR2 SVGAGI. This CDR3 spans 11 amino acids. In DNA form, the CDR3 reads TGTGCCATCCGATCTGGAAACACCATATATTTT. It specifies CAIRSGNTIYF.

This rearrangement joins TRBV2 to TRBJ2-7, with a tentative D call TRBD1 (7 bases). The germline CDR1 and CDR2 sequences are SNHLY and FYNNEI. The CDR3 consists of 15 residues. V lost 4 bases, J lost 2 bases, and 15 bases lay in between. The CDR3 bases are TGTGCCAGCAGTGGGGGGGACAGTCTCCCCTACGAGCAGTACTTC. Translating gives CASSGGDSLPYEQYF.

The chain couples TRBV27 to TRBJ1-1; tentatively, D is TRBD1 (6 bases). Germline V gene lookup returns CDR1 MNHEY and CDR2 SMNVEV (reference sequence). There are 13 residues in the CDR3. Trimming stripped 6 bases from V and 6 bases from J, with 14 bases between. The CDR3, as DNA: TGTGCCAGCAGCCTAGGGGGTCTAGCTGAAGCTTTCTTT. It translates to CASSLGGLAEAFF.

This chain uses TRBV14 with TRBJ1-2; D gene ambiguous. The germline V and J ends were trimmed by 3 bases and 4 bases, with 9 bases remaining between them. The CDR3 loop spans 13 amino acids. The germline gives CDR1 SGHDN, CDR2 FVKESK. This CDR3 is CASSHENFYGYTF. The CDR3 DNA is TGTGCCAGCAGCCATGAGAACTTCTATGGCTACACCTTC.

This clone showed up just a few times. The CDR3 DNA follows: TGTGCCAGCAGTTTAGGGGCAGGGGGCCACTACGAGCAGTACTTC. Its protein product is CASSLGAGGHYEQYF. J is TRBJ2-7 and V is TRBV27; 8 positions match TRBD1. The germline gives CDR1 MNHEY, CDR2 SMNVEV (reference sequence). The length of the CDR3 is 15 residues. The V gene end was trimmed by 2 bases and the J gene end by 3 bases; junction bases not matched to a gene: 6.

Concerning this clone: An end of the junction does not agree with germline; a read error may underlie this. V and J are TRBV4-1 and TRBJ1-1; 9 nucleotides line up with TRBD1. The CDR3 extends over 15 amino acids. CDR1 is MGHRA, CDR2 YSYEKL, per germline. CDR3 bases: TGCGCCAACAGCCAAGACAGGGGGTTGGGAACTGAAGCTTTCTTT. It yields the protein CANSQDRGLGTEAFF.

The chain recombines TRBV6-5 with TRBJ2-7, with TRBD1 matching 8 bases. This CDR3 spans 14 amino acids. CDR1 and CDR2 (germline): MNHEY, SVGAGI. Trimming took 4 bases from V and 5 from J; bases not matched to a gene: 7. The CDR3 sequence is CASSSGTGGDEQYF. The CDR3 DNA reads TGTGCCAGCAGTTCCGGGACAGGAGGGGACGAGCAGTACTTC.

With regard to this clone: Other DNA variants within this sample encode the same CDR3. V and J are TRBV11-2 and TRBJ2-7; unclear D gene. From germline, CDR1 is SGHAT and CDR2 FQNNGV. V lost 1 base and J 0 bases, leaving 4 bases between the germline ends. The CDR3 is 13 amino acids. The CDR3 is CASSLGSSYEQYF. Written as DNA, the CDR3 is TGTGCCAGCAGCTTAGGCAGCTCCTACGAGCAGTACTTC.

The chain has TRBV7-8 and TRBJ2-7; D possibly corresponds to TRBD2 (6 bases). V shed 1 base and J shed 6 bases, with 16 bases lying between them. Germline V gene lookup returns CDR1 SGHVS and CDR2 FQNEAQ. This CDR3 has 15 residues. CDR3 sequence (DNA): TGTGCCAGCAGCTTAGGATCCGGGAGTACGGGCGAGCAGTACTTC. Translated, it gives CASSLGSGSTGEQYF. The variable domain in full, completed from reference TRBV7-8 and TRBJ2-7, reads GAGVSQSPRYKVAKRGQDVALRCDPISGHVSLFWYQQALGQGPEFLTYFQNEAQLDKSGLPSDRFFAERPEGSVSTLKIQRTQQEDSAVYLCASSLGSGSTGEQYFGPGTRLTVT.

The V gene is TRBV5-4, the J gene TRBJ2-1, with 9 bases lining up with TRBD1. The V gene's germline CDR1 is SGHNT and CDR2 YYREEE (reference sequence). The V segment lost 4 bases and the J segment 0 bases; nucleotides outside the gene matches: 2. The CDR3 spans 15 residues. This chain's CDR3 is CASSADRGSYNEQFF. The CDR3 bases are TGTGCCAGCAGCGCGGACAGGGGCTCCTACAATGAGCAGTTCTTC.

The genes are TRBV7-7 and TRBJ2-2; 7 bases map to TRBD2. J gave up 7 bases and V 7 bases, and 15 bases lay outside the gene matches. Per germline, CDR1 SSHAT and CDR2 FNYEAQ (reference sequence). This CDR3 has 16 amino acids. The CDR3 region is CASTLREGSLGGELFF. DNA for the CDR3: TGTGCCAGCACCCTAAGGGAGGGGTCGTTGGGCGGGGAGCTGTTTTTT.

The chain has TRBV6-5 and TRBJ1-2; the D gene is possibly TRBD1 (6 bases). This CDR3 has 14 amino acids. In germline, CDR1 is MNHEY, CDR2 SVGAGI. The V and J ends lost 0 bases and 8 bases respectively, with 13 bases between them. The CDR3, as DNA: TGTGCCAGCAGTTACTCACAGGGAGGGAGCGGCTACACCTTC. Its protein product is CASSYSQGGSGYTF.

The rearrangement links TRBV9 to TRBJ2-3; D remains ambiguous. The germline V gene encodes CDR1 SGDLS and CDR2 YYNGEE. Trimming removed 1 base from V and 11 bases from J, with 11 bases in between. The CDR3 consists of 12 residues. CDR3 coding DNA: TGTGCCAGCAGCGTATTGCACGAGAAGCAGTATTTT. It specifies CASSVLHEKQYF.

J is TRBJ2-3 and V is TRBV6-6; a weak D match, TRBD2 (6 bases). The CDR3 extends over 15 amino acids. V was cut by 6 bases and J by 3 bases, with 16 bases left in between. Germline values: CDR1 MNHNY, CDR2 SVGAGI (reference sequence). CDR3 sequence: CASSLLASGTDTQYF. The DNA for the CDR3 is TGTGCCAGCAGCCTACTAGCATCGGGGACAGATACGCAGTATTTT.

This clone was seen a handful of times. The chain is built from TRBV6-1 and TRBJ2-5; D unclear. With 3 bases removed from V and 7 bases from J, the gap between germline ends came to 6 bases. The CDR3 has 11 residues. Germline V gene lookup returns CDR1 MNHNS and CDR2 SASEGT. CDR3 amino acids: CASSEGGTQYF. The CDR3 region has the DNA TGTGCCAGCAGTGAGGGTGGGACCCAGTACTTC.

This chain connects TRBV6-6 to TRBJ2-5; unclear D gene. Germline V gene data show CDR1 as MNHNY and CDR2 as SVGAGI (reference sequence). V was pared by 0 bases and J by 5 bases, with 10 bases between. This CDR3 has 14 amino acids. The CDR3 bases are TGTGCCAGCAGTTACTCGGTTGGGTGGGAGACCCAGTACTTC. This encodes CASSYSVGWETQYF.

The chain has TRBV29-1 and TRBJ2-7, with 9 bases fitting TRBD1. Germline V CDR1 and CDR2: SQVTM, ANQGSEA. The V and J ends lost 6 bases and 1 base, in that order; junction bases with no gene match: 7. The CDR3 covers 14 residues. The CDR3 region has the DNA TGCAGCGTGGAGGGGACAGGGCCTTCCTACGAGCAGTACTTC. Its protein product is CSVEGTGPSYEQYF.

This clone has a single count. The V and J genes are TRBV4-1 and TRBJ2-7; 8 nucleotides agree with TRBD1. CDR1 MGHRA and CDR2 YSYEKL come from the germline V gene. The J segment lost 4 bases and the V segment lost 4 bases, leaving 9 bases of the junction unmatched. CDR3 length: 15 residues. The CDR3 bases are TGCGCCAGCAGCCCCGTGGCAGGGGGCCTTTACGAGCAGTACTTC. Translated: CASSPVAGGLYEQYF.

The genes are TRBV28 and TRBJ1-1; no firm D call. The V end lost 2 bases, the J end lost 0 bases, and 7 bases lay between the germline ends. There are 14 residues in the CDR3. Per germline, CDR1 MDHEN and CDR2 SYDVKM. CDR3 coding DNA: TGTGCCAGCAGTTTAAGCCTCATGAACACTGAAGCTTTCTTT. Protein: CASSLSLMNTEAFF.